These 9 T cell receptor beta chains came from one sample sequenced in a study of cytomegalovirus exposure and HLA in healthy donors. The PCR used 60 Vbeta and 13 Jbeta primers. Assay: immunoSEQ multiplex PCR; the TCRdb copy retains only in-frame clones and omits some. This sample has about 170,000 clones, with around 74% found just once. Sequencing used PBMCs. The source is a female donor in good health and CMV-seronegative.

A single count supports this clone. The genes are TRBV7-9 and TRBJ1-2; D perhaps matches TRBD1 (6 bases). This CDR3 is built from 15 residues. V gave up 1 base and J gave up 1 base, with 10 bases separating them. From germline, CDR1 is SEHNR and CDR2 FQNEAQ (reference sequence). The CDR3 sequence is CASSLGAGDNYGYTF. The CDR3 coding sequence is TGTGCCAGCAGCTTAGGGGCAGGGGATAACTATGGCTACACCTTC.

There are a few counts of this clone. The rearrangement joins TRBV4-3 to TRBJ2-1; a possible D gene is TRBD2 (7 bases). Germline values: CDR1 LGHNA, CDR2 YSLEER. The V end was cut by 3 bases, the J end by 7 bases, with 13 bases between. The CDR3 covers 14 residues. For the CDR3, the DNA is TGCGCCAGCAGCCAGAGGGGGGGACTAAATGAGCAGTTCTTC. It is translated as CASSQRGGLNEQFF.

The V call is TRBV10-3, the J call TRBJ2-7, with D perhaps TRBD2 (6 bases). With 3 bases removed from V and 0 bases from J, the gap between germline ends came to 6 bases. The length of the CDR3 is 13 residues. Germline loops: CDR1 ENHRY, CDR2 SYGVKD. CDR3 loop: CAISDGSSYEQYF. In DNA form, the CDR3 reads TGTGCCATCAGTGACGGGAGCTCCTACGAGCAGTACTTC.

The V and J genes are TRBV19 and TRBJ2-7; tentatively, D is TRBD2 (7 bases). The CDR3 length is 17 residues. Deletions cut 4 bases from V and 6 bases from J, with 25 bases between. Germline assignment: CDR1 LNHDA and CDR2 SQIVND (reference sequence). The CDR3 spells CASSTGGRQGRGFEQYF. The CDR3 DNA reads TGTGCCAGTAGTACCGGGGGAAGGCAGGGGAGGGGCTTCGAGCAGTACTTC.

This clone has just a few counts. V is TRBV15 and J is TRBJ2-1, with TRBD2 matching over 7 bases. J was trimmed by 9 bases and V by 0 bases; bases with no gene match: 8. The CDR3 is 15 amino acids. Germline V gene sequence: CDR1 LNHNV, CDR2 YYDKDF (reference sequence). CDR3 amino acids: CATSRDWGGAGEQFF. The CDR3 DNA sequence: TGTGCCACCAGCAGAGATTGGGGGGGAGCAGGTGAGCAGTTCTTC. Full variable domain (rest looked up from reference TRBV15 and TRBJ2-1): DAMVIQNPRYQVTQFGKPVTLSCSQTLNHNVMYWYQQKSSQAPKLLFHYYDKDFNNEADTPDNFQSRRPNTSFCFLDIRSPGLGDTAMYLCATSRDWGGAGEQFFGPGTRLTVL.

The chain carries TRBV28 and TRBJ2-1; 8 nucleotides align to TRBD2. The trim removed 4 bases at V and 0 bases at J, leaving 11 bases unmatched. This CDR3 comprises 18 residues. Germline-derived CDR1 and CDR2 are MDHEN and SYDVKM. The CDR3 protein is CASSSLTRSGSSYNEQFF. The CDR3 DNA follows: TGTGCCAGCAGTTCCCTTACTAGGAGCGGGAGCTCCTACAATGAGCAGTTCTTC.

Here the CDR3 reads CASSPGGRPQHF. The CDR3 nucleotides are TGTGCCAGCTCACCAGGGGGCCGGCCCCAGCATTTT. The chain links TRBV18 to TRBJ1-5, with D perhaps matching TRBD1 (6 bases). Germline-derived CDR1 and CDR2 are KGHSH and LQKENI. Trimming took off 2 bases at V and 9 bases at J, with 8 bases between the two ends. The CDR3 loop spans 12 amino acids. Variable domain in full (rest from reference TRBV18 and TRBJ1-5): NAGVMQNPRHLVRRRGQEARLRCSPMKGHSHVYWYRQLPEEGLKFMVYLQKENIIDESGMPKERFSAEFPKEGPSILRIQQVVRGDSAAYFCASSPGGRPQHFGDGTRLSIL.

The gene calls are TRBV19 and TRBJ1-3; D remains ambiguous. V was shortened by 6 bases and J by 0 bases, with 9 bases between the two germline ends. This CDR3 contains 14 residues. CDR1 is LNHDA, CDR2 SQIVND, per germline (reference sequence). Here the CDR3 reads CASRAGGSGNTIYF. The CDR3 nucleotides read TGTGCCAGTAGAGCAGGAGGCTCTGGAAACACCATATATTTT.

The V and J genes are TRBV28 and TRBJ1-4; 7 bases align to TRBD1. V gave up 7 bases and J gave up 8 bases; unmatched junction bases: 16. Germline lookup yields CDR1 MDHEN and CDR2 SYDVKM. The CDR3 extends over 16 amino acids. The CDR3 spells CASTSRGHVLGEKLFF. In nucleotides, the CDR3 is TGTGCCAGCACCTCTAGGGGGCACGTGCTGGGGGAAAAACTGTTTTTT.